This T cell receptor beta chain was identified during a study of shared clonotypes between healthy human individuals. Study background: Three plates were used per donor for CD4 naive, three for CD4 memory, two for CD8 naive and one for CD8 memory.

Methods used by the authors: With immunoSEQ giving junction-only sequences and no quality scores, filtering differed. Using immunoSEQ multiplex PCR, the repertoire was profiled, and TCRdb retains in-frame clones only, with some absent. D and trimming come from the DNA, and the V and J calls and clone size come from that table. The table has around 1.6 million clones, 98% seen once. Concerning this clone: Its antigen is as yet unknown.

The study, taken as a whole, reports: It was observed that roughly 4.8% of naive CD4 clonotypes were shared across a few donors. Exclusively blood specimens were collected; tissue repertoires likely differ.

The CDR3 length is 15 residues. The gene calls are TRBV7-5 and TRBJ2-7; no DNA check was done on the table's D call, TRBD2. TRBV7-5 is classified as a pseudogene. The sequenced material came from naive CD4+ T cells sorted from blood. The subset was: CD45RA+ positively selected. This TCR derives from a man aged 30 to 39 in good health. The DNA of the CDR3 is TGTGTCAGAAGTACTAGCGGGAACCTTTCCTACGAGCAGTACTTC. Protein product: CVRSTSGNLSYEQYF.